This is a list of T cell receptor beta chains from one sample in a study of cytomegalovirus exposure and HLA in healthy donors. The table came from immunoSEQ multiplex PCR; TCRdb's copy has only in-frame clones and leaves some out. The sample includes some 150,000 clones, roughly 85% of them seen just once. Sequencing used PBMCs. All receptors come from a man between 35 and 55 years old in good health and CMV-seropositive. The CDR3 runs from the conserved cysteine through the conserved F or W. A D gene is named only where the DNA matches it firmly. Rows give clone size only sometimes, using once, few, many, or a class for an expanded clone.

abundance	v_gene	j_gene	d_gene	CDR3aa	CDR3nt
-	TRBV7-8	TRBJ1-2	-	CASSLSRQDIDGYTF	TGTGCCAGCAGCTTAAGCAGACAGGATATAGATGGCTACACCTTC
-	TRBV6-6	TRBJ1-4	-	CASSSQRDEKLFF	TGTGCCAGCAGTTCCCAACGGGATGAAAAACTGTTTTTT
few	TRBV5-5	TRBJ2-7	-	CASSYPGWGDARQYF	TGTGCCAGCAGCTATCCGGGATGGGGGGACGCTAGGCAGTACTTC
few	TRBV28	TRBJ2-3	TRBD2	CASSRGTSRTQYF	TGTGCCAGCAGCCGCGGGACTAGCAGAACGCAGTATTTT
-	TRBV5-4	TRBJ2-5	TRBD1	CASSEGTVKETQYF	TGTGCCAGCAGCGAAGGGACAGTTAAAGAGACCCAGTACTTC
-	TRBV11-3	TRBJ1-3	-	CASSPRVNSGNTIYF	TGTGCCAGCAGCCCCAGGGTCAACTCTGGAAACACCATATATTTT
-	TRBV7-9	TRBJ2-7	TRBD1	CASSGPGTAVWEQYF	TGTGCCAGCAGCGGACCCGGGACAGCCGTCTGGGAGCAGTACTTC
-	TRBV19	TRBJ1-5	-	CASSIGQYSNQPQHF	TGTGCCAGTAGTATAGGTCAGTATAGCAATCAGCCCCAGCATTTT
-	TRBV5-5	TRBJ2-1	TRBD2	CASSQEPTSGRREQFF	TGTGCCAGCAGCCAAGAGCCGACTAGCGGGAGACGTGAGCAGTTCTTC
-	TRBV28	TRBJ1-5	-	CASSLAGEADQPQHF	TGTGCCAGCAGCCTTGCAGGGGAAGCGGATCAGCCCCAGCATTTT
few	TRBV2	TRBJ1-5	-	CASSEPRVQPQHF	TGTGCCAGCAGTGAACCCAGGGTTCAGCCCCAGCATTTT
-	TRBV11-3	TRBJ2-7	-	CASSLDSSYEQYF	TGTGCCAGCAGCCTGGACAGCTCCTACGAGCAGTACTTC
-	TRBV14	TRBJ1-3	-	CASSQAGGGQRNF	TGTGCCAGCAGCCAAGCCGGGGGTGGGCAACGAAATTTT
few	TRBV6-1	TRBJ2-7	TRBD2	CASSETSGGRYYEQYF	TGTGCCAGCAGTGAAACTAGCGGAGGTCGGTACTACGAGCAGTACTTC
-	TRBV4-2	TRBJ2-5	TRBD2	CASSQEGLAVQETQYF	TGTGCCAGCAGCCAGGAAGGACTAGCGGTACAAGAGACCCAGTACTTC
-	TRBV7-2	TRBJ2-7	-	CASSLVSGLSYEQYF	TGTGCCAGCAGCCTCGTAAGCGGGCTGTCCTACGAGCAGTACTTC
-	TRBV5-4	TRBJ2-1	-	CASSSGTDYNEQFF	TGTGCCAGCAGTTCCGGGACTGACTACAATGAGCAGTTCTTC
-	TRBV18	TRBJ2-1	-	CASSPQTSSYNEQFF	TGTGCCAGCTCACCCCAGACTAGCTCCTACAATGAGCAGTTCTTC
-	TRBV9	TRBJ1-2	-	CASSLGRTDYGYTF	TGTGCCAGCAGCCTAGGGAGGACTGACTATGGCTACACCTTC
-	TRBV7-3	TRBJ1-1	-	CASMQGHGNTEAFF	TGTGCCAGCATGCAGGGACACGGGAACACTGAAGCTTTCTTT
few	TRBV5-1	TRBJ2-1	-	CASSLERQDSQFF	TGCGCCAGCAGCTTGGAGCGTCAGGACAGCCAGTTCTTC
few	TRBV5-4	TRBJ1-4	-	CASSLAGRGDEKLFF	TGTGCCAGCAGCTTGGCAGGCAGGGGCGATGAAAAACTGTTTTTT
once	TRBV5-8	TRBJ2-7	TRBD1	CASSSRQGGEQYF	TGTGCCAGCAGCTCCCGACAGGGCGGCGAGCAGTACTTC
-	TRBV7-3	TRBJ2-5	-	CASREGSRGYQETQYF	TGTGCCAGCAGGGAAGGCTCCAGAGGATACCAAGAGACCCAGTACTTC
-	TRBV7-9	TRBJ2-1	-	CASSYPGLRSNEQFF	TGTGCCAGCAGCTATCCGGGACTGCGTTCCAATGAGCAGTTCTTC
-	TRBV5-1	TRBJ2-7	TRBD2	CASSLREGFSYEQYF	TGCGCCAGCAGCTTGCGGGAGGGATTCTCCTACGAGCAGTACTTC
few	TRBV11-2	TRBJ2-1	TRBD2	CASNRGTSGSGNEQFF	TGTGCCAGCAACAGAGGGACTAGCGGGAGTGGGAATGAGCAGTTCTTC
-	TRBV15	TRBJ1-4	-	CATRRGNEKLFF	TGTGCCACCAGGCGGGGTAATGAAAAACTGTTTTTT